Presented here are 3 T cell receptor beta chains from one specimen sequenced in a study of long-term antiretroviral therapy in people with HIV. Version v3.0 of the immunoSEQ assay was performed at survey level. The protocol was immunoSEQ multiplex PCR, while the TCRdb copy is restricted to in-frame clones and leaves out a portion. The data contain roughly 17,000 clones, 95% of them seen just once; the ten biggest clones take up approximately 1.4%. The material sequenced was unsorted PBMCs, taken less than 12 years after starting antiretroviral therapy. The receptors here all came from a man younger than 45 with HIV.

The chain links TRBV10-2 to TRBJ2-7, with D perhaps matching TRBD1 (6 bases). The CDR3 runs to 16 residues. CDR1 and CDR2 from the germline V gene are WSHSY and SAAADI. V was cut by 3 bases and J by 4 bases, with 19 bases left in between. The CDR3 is CASSDRRRGDNYEQYV. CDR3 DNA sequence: TGCGCCAGCAGTGACAGAAGACGAGGGGACAATTACGAGCAGTACGTC.

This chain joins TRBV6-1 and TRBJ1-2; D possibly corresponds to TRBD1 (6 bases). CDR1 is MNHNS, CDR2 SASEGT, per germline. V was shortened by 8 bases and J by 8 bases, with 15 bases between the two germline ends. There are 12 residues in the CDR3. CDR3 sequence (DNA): TGTGCCAGCCGGACAGACCATGGGGGCTACACCTTC. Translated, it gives CASRTDHGGYTF.

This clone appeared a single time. The CDR3 loop is CASSLEAAQETQYF. In DNA form, the CDR3 reads TGTGCCAGCAGCTTAGAAGCAGCCCAAGAGACCCAGTACTTC. V usage is TRBV11-2 and J usage is TRBJ2-5; no clear D. V lost 0 bases and J 1 base, leaving 6 bases between the germline ends. The CDR3 runs 14 residues. Germline CDR1 reads SGHAT; CDR2 reads FQNNGV.